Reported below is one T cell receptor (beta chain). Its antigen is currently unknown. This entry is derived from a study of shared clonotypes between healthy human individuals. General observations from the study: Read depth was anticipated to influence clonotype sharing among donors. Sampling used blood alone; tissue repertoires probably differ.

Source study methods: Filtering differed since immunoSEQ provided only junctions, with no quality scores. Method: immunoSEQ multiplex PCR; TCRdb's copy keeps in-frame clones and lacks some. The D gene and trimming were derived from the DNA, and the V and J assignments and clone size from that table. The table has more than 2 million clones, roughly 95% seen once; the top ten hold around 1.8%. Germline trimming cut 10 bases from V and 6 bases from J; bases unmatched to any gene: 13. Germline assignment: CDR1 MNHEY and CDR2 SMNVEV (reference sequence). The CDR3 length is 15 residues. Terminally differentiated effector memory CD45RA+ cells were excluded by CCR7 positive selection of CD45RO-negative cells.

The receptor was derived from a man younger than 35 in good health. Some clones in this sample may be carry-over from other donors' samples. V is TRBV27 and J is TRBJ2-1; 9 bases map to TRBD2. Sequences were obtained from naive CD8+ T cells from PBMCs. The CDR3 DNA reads TGTGCCACGGGGCTGGGGGGTAGCGGGAGCAATGAGCAGTTCTTC. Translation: CATGLGGSGSNEQFF.